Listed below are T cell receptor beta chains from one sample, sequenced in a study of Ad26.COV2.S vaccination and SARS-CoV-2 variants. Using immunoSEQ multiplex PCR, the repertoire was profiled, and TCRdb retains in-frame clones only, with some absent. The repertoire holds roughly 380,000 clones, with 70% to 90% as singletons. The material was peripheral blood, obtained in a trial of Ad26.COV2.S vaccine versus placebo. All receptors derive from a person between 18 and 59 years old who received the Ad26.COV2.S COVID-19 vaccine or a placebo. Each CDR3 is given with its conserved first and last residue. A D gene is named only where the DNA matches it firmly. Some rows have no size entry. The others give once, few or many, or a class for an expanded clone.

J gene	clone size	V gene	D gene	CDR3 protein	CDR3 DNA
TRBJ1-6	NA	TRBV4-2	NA	CASSPGPVYNSPLHF	TGTGCCAGCAGCCCGGGGCCAGTCTATAATTCACCCCTCCACTTT
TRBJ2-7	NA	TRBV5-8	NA	CASSLRVGPYEQYF	TGTGCCAGCAGCTTAAGGGTCGGTCCCTACGAGCAGTACTTC
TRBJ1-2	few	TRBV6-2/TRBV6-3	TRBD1	CASSSPGQGVIIYGYTF	TGTGCCAGCAGTTCCCCGGGACAGGGGGTGATAATCTATGGCTACACCTTC
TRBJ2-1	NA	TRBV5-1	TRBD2	CASGGAGTSNEQFF	TGCGCCAGCGGGGGAGCGGGGACTAGCAATGAGCAGTTCTTC
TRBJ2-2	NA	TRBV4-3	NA	CASSQDTSFPGELFF	TGCGCCAGCAGCCAAGATACTAGCTTCCCCGGGGAGCTGTTTTTT
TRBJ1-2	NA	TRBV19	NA	CASSMGHPPGGGYGYTF	TGTGCCAGTAGTATGGGACACCCCCCCGGTGGCGGCTATGGCTACACCTTC
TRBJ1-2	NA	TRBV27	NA	CASSPPHGGRNGYTF	TGTGCCAGCAGTCCACCCCACGGGGGCCGAAATGGCTACACCTTC
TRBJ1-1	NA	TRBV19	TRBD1	CASSRDRGGEAFF	TGTGCCAGTAGTAGGGACAGGGGGGGTGAAGCTTTCTTT
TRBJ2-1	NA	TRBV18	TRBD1	CASSPGQGGYNEQFF	TGTGCCAGCTCACCGGGACAGGGGGGGTACAATGAGCAGTTCTTC
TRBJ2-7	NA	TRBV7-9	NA	CASSFEFSYEQYF	TGTGCCAGCAGCTTTGAGTTTTCCTACGAGCAGTACTTC
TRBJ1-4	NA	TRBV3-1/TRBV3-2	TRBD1	CASSHSATGKGEKLFF	TGTGCCAGCAGCCACAGCGCGACAGGGAAGGGTGAAAAACTGTTTTTT
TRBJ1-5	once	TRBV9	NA	CASSVAGEDQPQHF	TGTGCCAGCAGCGTAGCTGGGGAGGACCAGCCCCAGCATTTT
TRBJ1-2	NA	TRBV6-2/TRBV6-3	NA	CASSPPNGGYTF	TGTGCCAGCAGTCCCCCCAACGGTGGCTACACCTTC
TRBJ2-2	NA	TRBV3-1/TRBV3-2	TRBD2	CASSPRTSGGHTGELFF	TGTGCCAGCAGCCCCAGGACTAGCGGGGGGCATACCGGGGAGCTGTTTTTT
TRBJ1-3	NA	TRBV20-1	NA	CSALGNTIYF	TGCAGTGCTTTGGGAAACACCATATATTTT
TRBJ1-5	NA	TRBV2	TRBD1	CASSRAGTGFRYSNQPQHF	TGTGCCAGCAGTAGGGCCGGGACAGGGTTCCGTTATAGCAATCAGCCCCAGCATTTT
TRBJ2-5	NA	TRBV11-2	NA	CASSLRRGQETQYF	TGTGCCAGCAGCCTAAGGAGGGGGCAAGAGACCCAGTACTTC
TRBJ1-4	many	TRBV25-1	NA	CASSEQGQPNEKLFF	TGTGCCAGCAGTGAGCAGGGCCAACCTAATGAAAAACTGTTTTTT
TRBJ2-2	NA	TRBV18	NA	CASSPRLGQDTGELFF	TGTGCCAGCTCACCAAGACTGGGACAAGACACCGGGGAGCTGTTTTTT
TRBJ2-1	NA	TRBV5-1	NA	CASSLEGVNEQFF	TGCGCCAGCAGCTTGGAGGGGGTGAATGAGCAGTTCTTC
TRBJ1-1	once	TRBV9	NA	CASSPRSEYTEAFF	TGTGCCAGCAGCCCCCGGTCGGAGTACACTGAAGCTTTCTTT